The text below deals with one T cell receptor (beta chain). Its antigen is still unknown. Assay used: immunoSEQ multiplex PCR; TCRdb lists only in-frame clones, some missing. The sample has more than 150,000 clones, approximately 91% seen once. This sample was included in a study of T cell responses to AZD1222 COVID-19 vaccine. The study, taken as a whole, reports: Nearly half of spike-specific TCRs reportedly go after variant regions that carry no mutations. Females made up more of the donors, who were largely white British, and clonal diversity may have come out too low. Only after the peak T cell response were repertoires sampled. Two AZD1222 doses significantly raised spike-specific TCR breadth and depth over controls.

The source material was peripheral blood, sampled on day 0 of AZD1222 vaccination. The receptor was derived from an adult in good health.

The CDR3 protein is CASTQPRGGIYQPQHF. For the CDR3, the DNA is TGTGCCAGTACCCAACCGCGGGGGGGGATATATCAGCCCCAGCATTTT. V is TRBV28 and J is TRBJ1-5; D is possibly TRBD1 (5 bases). V shed 9 bases and J shed 5 bases, with 23 bases lying between them. The CDR3 loop spans 16 amino acids. Germline V gene data show CDR1 as MDHEN and CDR2 as SYDVKM.